Below, one T cell receptor (beta chain) is given with its context. The sample comes from a study of blood T cell repertoires in COVID-19. CDR1 and CDR2 from the germline V gene are LNHDA and SQIVND (reference sequence). Trimming stripped 2 bases from V and 0 bases from J, with 10 bases between. The CDR3 is made up of 15 amino acids. As processed by the authors: Quantification of nucleated cells was approximated via reference gene primer amplification. Produced via immunoSEQ multiplex PCR; TCRdb's table is partial and in-frame only. D and trimming were read from the DNA, whereas the V and J calls and clone size are those reported in that table. The table lists 100,000 to 150,000 clones, 80% to 85% of them singletons.

The sequenced sample was peripheral blood. J is TRBJ1-1 and V is TRBV19, with D uncertain. The sequence derives from a woman aged 45-60 years with acute or convalescent COVID-19. The CDR3 loop is CASSISGRLNTEAFF. CDR3 nucleotide sequence: TGTGCCAGTAGTATATCAGGCAGATTGAACACTGAAGCTTTCTTT.